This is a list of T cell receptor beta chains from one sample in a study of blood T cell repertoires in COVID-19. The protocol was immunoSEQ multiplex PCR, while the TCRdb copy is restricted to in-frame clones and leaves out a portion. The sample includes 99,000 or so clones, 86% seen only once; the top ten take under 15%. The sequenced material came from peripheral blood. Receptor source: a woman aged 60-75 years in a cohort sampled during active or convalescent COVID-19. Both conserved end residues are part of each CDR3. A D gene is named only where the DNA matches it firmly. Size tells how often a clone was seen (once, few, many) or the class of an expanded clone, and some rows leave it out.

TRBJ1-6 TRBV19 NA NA CASSIDLFRPRGSSYNSPLHF TGTGCCAGTAGTATAGACCTGTTCAGGCCGCGAGGGAGCTCCTATAATTCACCCCTCCACTTT
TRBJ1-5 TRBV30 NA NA CAWSVAGNSNQPQHF TGTGCCTGGAGTGTAGCGGGGAATAGCAATCAGCCCCAGCATTTT
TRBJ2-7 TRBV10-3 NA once CAISRDSYEQYF TGTGCCATCTCTCGGGATAGCTACGAGCAGTACTTC
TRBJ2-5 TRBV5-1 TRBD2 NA CASSGGTSGETQYF TGCGCCAGCAGCGGCGGGACTAGTGGGGAGACCCAGTACTTC
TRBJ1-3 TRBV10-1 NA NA CASSEEVRCMLSSGNTIYF TGCGCCAGCAGTGAAGAGGTCCGTTGTATGTTGAGCTCTGGAAACACCATATATTTT
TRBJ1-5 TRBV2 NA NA CASSGQNNQPQHF TGTGCCAGCAGTGGACAGAACAATCAGCCCCAGCATTTT
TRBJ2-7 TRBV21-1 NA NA CASSNGATSGKAYEQYF TGTGCCAGCAGCAACGGGGCGACTAGCGGGAAAGCCTACGAGCAGTACTTC
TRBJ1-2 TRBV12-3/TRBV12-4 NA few CASSLFLYGYTF TGTGCCAGCAGTTTATTTCTCTATGGCTACACCTTC
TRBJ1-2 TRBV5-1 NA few CASSLETNYGYTF TGCGCCAGCAGCTTGGAGACAAACTATGGCTACACCTTC
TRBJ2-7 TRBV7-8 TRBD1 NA CASSWGQANEQYF TGTGCCAGCAGCTGGGGACAGGCAAACGAGCAGTACTTC
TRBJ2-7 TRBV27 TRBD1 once CASSPRDRGPYEQYF TGTGCCAGCAGTCCCCGGGACAGGGGCCCCTACGAGCAGTACTTC
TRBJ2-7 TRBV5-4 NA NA CASSLPSSYEQYF TGTGCCAGCAGCTTGCCGAGCTCCTACGAGCAGTACTTC
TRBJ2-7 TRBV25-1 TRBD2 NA CASSGTSGSEQYF TGTGCCAGCAGTGGTACGAGCGGGAGCGAGCAGTACTTC
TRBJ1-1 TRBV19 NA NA CASGQSEAFF TGTGCCAGTGGACAAAGTGAAGCTTTCTTT
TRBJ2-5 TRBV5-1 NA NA CASSTYQTQYF TGCGCCAGCAGCACCTACCAGACCCAGTACTTC
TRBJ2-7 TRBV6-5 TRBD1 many CASNLGQGRGEQYF TGTGCCAGCAATCTAGGACAGGGCCGTGGGGAGCAGTACTTC
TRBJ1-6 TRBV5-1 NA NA CASSLEGWGTDNSPLHF TGCGCCAGCAGCTTGGAGGGGTGGGGCACCGATAATTCACCCCTCCACTTT
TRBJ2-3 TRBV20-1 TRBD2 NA CSASFPGGTDTQYF TGCAGTGCTAGTTTCCCGGGAGGGACAGATACGCAGTATTTT
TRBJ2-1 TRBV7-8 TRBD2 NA CASGSKRDYNEQFF TGTGCCAGCGGAAGCAAGCGGGACTACAATGAGCAGTTCTTC
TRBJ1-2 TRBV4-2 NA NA CASRSSRSQGGGYTF TGTGCCAGCAGGTCAAGCAGGTCGCAGGGAGGTGGCTACACCTTC
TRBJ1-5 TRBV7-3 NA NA CASSLTARGPQHF TGTGCCAGCAGCTTGACGGCCCGGGGGCCCCAGCATTTT
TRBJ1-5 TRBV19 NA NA CASSITGPPDGQPQHF TGTGCCAGTAGTATAACAGGCCCCCCGGACGGCCAGCCCCAGCATTTT
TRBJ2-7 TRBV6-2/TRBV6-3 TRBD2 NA CASSYTQGAPSSSGRNEQYF TGTGCCAGCAGTTACACACAGGGGGCGCCAAGTTCTAGCGGGAGGAACGAGCAGTACTTC
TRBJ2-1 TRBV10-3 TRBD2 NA CAISRLAGEGNEQFF TGTGCCATCAGCCGACTAGCGGGAGAGGGCAATGAGCAGTTCTTC
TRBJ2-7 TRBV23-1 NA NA CASSSPLYEQYF TGCGCCAGCAGTTCCCCCCTTTACGAGCAGTACTTC
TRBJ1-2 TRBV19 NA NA CASQARAYGYTF TGTGCCAGCCAAGCCAGGGCCTATGGCTACACCTTC
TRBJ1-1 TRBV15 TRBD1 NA CATRRTGIRTEAFF TGTGCCACCAGGCGGACAGGAATAAGAACTGAAGCTTTCTTT
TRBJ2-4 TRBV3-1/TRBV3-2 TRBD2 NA CASSQGTSGRGAKNIQYF TGTGCCAGCAGCCAAGGGACTAGCGGGAGAGGGGCCAAAAACATTCAGTACTTC
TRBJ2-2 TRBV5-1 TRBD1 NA CASSLAGQGAGELFF TGCGCCAGCAGCTTGGCCGGTCAGGGGGCCGGGGAGCTGTTTTTT
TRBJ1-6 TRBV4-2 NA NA CASSHRRGGLDSPLHF TGTGCCAGCAGCCACCGGAGGGGGGGGTTAGATTCACCCCTCCACTTT
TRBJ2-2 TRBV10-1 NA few CASSETGLPPTGELFF TGCGCCAGCAGTGAGACAGGGCTACCACCCACCGGGGAGCTGTTTTTT
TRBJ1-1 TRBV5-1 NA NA CASKDSHLEAFF TGCGCCAGCAAGGACAGTCACCTTGAAGCTTTCTTT
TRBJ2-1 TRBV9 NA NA CASSESPQYNEQFF TGTGCCAGCAGCGAGTCTCCACAGTACAATGAGCAGTTCTTC
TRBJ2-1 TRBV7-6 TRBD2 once CASSLELADTSSYNEQFF TGTGCCAGCAGCTTAGAACTAGCGGATACGAGCTCCTACAATGAGCAGTTCTTC
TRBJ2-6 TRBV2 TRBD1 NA CASSEIGGAGANVLTF TGTGCCAGCAGTGAAATAGGGGGCGCTGGGGCCAACGTCCTGACTTTC
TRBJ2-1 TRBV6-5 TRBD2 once CASRLAGEYNEQFF TGTGCCAGCAGACTAGCGGGAGAGTACAATGAGCAGTTCTTC
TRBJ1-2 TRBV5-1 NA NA CASSLEREGYTF TGCGCCAGCAGCTTGGAACGGGAAGGCTACACCTTC
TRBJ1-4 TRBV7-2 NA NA CASSLGGVNEKLFF TGTGCCAGCAGCTTAGGTGGAGTTAATGAAAAACTGTTTTTT
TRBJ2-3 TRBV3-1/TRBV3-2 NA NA CASSQLTDTQYF TGTGCCAGCAGCCAACTAACAGATACGCAGTATTTT
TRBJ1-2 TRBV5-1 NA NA CASSPEPNYGYTF TGCGCCAGCAGCCCGGAGCCTAACTATGGCTACACCTTC
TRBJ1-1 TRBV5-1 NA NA CASSLGQGLLKGTSTEAFF TGCGCCAGCAGCTTGGGGCAGGGCCTACTAAAAGGGACAAGCACTGAAGCTTTCTTT
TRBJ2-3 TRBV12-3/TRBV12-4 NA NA CASSSRTDTQYF TGTGCCAGCAGTTCGAGAACAGATACGCAGTATTTT
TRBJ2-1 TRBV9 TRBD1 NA CASSVGRDRGYNEQFF TGTGCCAGCAGCGTAGGAAGGGACAGGGGGTACAATGAGCAGTTCTTC
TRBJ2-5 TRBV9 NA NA CASSVGEAKETQYF TGTGCCAGCAGCGTCGGTGAGGCAAAAGAGACCCAGTACTTC
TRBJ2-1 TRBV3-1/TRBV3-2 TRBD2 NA CASSLTSGSYNEQFF TGTGCCAGCAGCCTAACTAGCGGCTCCTACAATGAGCAGTTCTTC
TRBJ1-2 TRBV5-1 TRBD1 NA CASSLQGADGYTF TGCGCCAGCAGCTTACAGGGGGCGGATGGCTACACCTTC